These 26 T cell receptor beta chains were sequenced from one sample in a study of graft-versus-host responses after intestinal transplantation. The data were produced by immunoSEQ multiplex PCR, yet TCRdb's version contains in-frame clones alone and is incomplete. The table includes approximately 85,000 clones, 80% to 95% detected once. Antigens for these TCRs are unknown. The sequences come from unstimulated CD8+ T cells sorted from spleen or lymph node cells, collected before transplant. These receptor sequences come from a human donor who was the organ donor for an intestinal transplant.

This clone has just one count. J is TRBJ2-7 and V is TRBV5-4, with 8 positions matching TRBD2. The CDR3 has 15 residues. Trimming at V came to 2 bases and at J to 5 bases, leaving 9 bases not matched to a gene. Germline CDR1 and CDR2: SGHNT and YYREEE (reference sequence). The CDR3 is CASSFHGGARDEQYF. CDR3 in DNA: TGTGCCAGCAGCTTTCACGGGGGGGCCAGGGACGAGCAGTACTTC. Combining the CDR3 with reference TRBV5-4 and TRBJ2-7 gives the whole variable domain ETGVTQSPTHLIKTRGQQVTLRCSSQSGHNTVSWYQQALGQGPQFIFQYYREEENGRGNFPPRFSGLQFPNYSSELNVNALELDDSALYLCASSFHGGARDEQYFGPGTRLTVT.

The chain uses TRBV14 and TRBJ1-2; 8 bases are a match to TRBD1. V shed 3 bases and J 8 bases; nucleotides not matched to a gene: 5. The CDR3 has 13 residues. CDR1 and CDR2 (germline): SGHDN, FVKESK. The DNA for the CDR3 is TGTGCCAGCAGCCAGGTCGGGACAGGCGGCTACACCTTC. It translates to CASSQVGTGGYTF. Together with reference TRBV14 and TRBJ1-2, the CDR3 gives the full variable domain: EAGVTQFPSHSVIEKGQTVTLRCDPISGHDNLYWYRRVMGKEIKFLLHFVKESKQDESGMPNNRFLAERTGGTYSTLKVQPAELEDSGVYFCASSQVGTGGYTFGSGTRLTVV.

The chain has TRBV7-9 and TRBJ2-5; TRBD2 matches at 15 bases. CDR3 length: 15 amino acids. The V segment lost 5 bases and the J segment 5 bases; nucleotides outside the gene matches: 3. The germline V gene has CDR1 SEHNR and CDR2 FQNEAQ (reference sequence). This chain's CDR3 is CASSGLAGGPETQYF. CDR3 bases: TGTGCCAGCAGCGGACTAGCGGGGGGGCCGGAGACCCAGTACTTC. The complete variable domain, with remaining parts taken from reference TRBV7-9 and TRBJ2-5, reads DTGVSQNPRHKITKRGQNVTFRCDPISEHNRLYWYRQTLGQGPEFLTYFQNEAQLEKSRLLSDRFSAERPKGSFSTLEIQRTEQGDSAMYLCASSGLAGGPETQYFGPGTRLLVL.

The CDR3 reads CASSLSGTQYF. CDR3 DNA sequence: TGTGCCAGCAGCCTTTCCGGGACCCAGTACTTC. V and J are TRBV2 and TRBJ2-5; D is ambiguous. CDR3 size: 11 residues. Germline V CDR1 and CDR2: SNHLY, FYNNEI. The ends were cut back, 6 bases at V and 7 bases at J, with 9 bases in the middle.

The gene calls are TRBV7-3 and TRBJ2-3, with 7 bases aligning to TRBD2. Trimming cost V 5 bases and J 4 bases; bases outside gene matches: 9. CDR3 length: 15 amino acids. From germline, CDR1 is SGHTA and CDR2 FQGTGA. CDR3 residues: CASSHLGGWSDTQYF. In DNA, the CDR3 is TGTGCCAGCAGCCACTTGGGGGGGTGGTCAGATACGCAGTATTTT. The complete variable domain, with remaining parts taken from reference TRBV7-3 and TRBJ2-3, reads GAGVSQTPSNKVTEKGKYVELRCDPISGHTALYWYRQSLGQGPEFLIYFQGTGAADDSGLPNDRFFAVRPEGSVSTLKIQRTERGDSAVYLCASSHLGGWSDTQYFGPGTRLTVL.

CDR3 bases: TGTGCCAGTAGTACGACAGGGTATGGCAATCAGCCCCAGCATTTT. Translation gives CASSTTGYGNQPQHF. The V gene is TRBV19, the J gene TRBJ1-5; 7 positions match TRBD1. The CDR3 is 15 residues long. CDR1 is LNHDA and CDR2 is SQIVND in the germline V gene (reference sequence). V was pared by 4 bases and J by 2 bases, with 5 bases of the junction left unmatched.

Regarding this clone: A junction boundary mismatches the germline segment, possibly from a read error. This rearrangement joins TRBV5-1 to TRBJ1-5; no clear D. Germline values: CDR1 SGHRS, CDR2 YFSETQ. The CDR3 length is 15 residues. The DNA for the CDR3 is TGCGCCGGCAGCCACTACGGTCCCGCCGGTCAGCCCCAGCATTTT. Translated, it gives CAGSHYGPAGQPQHF.

The V gene is TRBV9, the J gene TRBJ2-5, with TRBD2 matching 11 bases. The CDR3 covers 17 residues. Trimming cost V 1 base and J 5 bases; bases outside gene matches: 10. Germline V gene data show CDR1 as SGDLS and CDR2 as YYNGEE. DNA for the CDR3: TGTGCCAGCAGCGTAAAAGGTGGAGGACTAGCGGGTGAGACCCAGTACTTC. Translated: CASSVKGGGLAGETQYF.

The V gene is TRBV7-8, the J gene TRBJ2-3, with a possible D match to TRBD2 (5 bases). Trimming stripped 5 bases from V and 5 bases from J, with 26 bases between. CDR3 size: 18 residues. In germline, CDR1 is SGHVS, CDR2 FQNEAQ. The CDR3 loop reads CASSLLSGSTTNKDTQYF. In DNA, the CDR3 is TGTGCCAGCAGCCTACTTAGTGGGAGTACCACAAACAAAGATACGCAGTATTTT. Full variable domain (remainder filled in from reference TRBV7-8 and TRBJ2-3): GAGVSQSPRYKVAKRGQDVALRCDPISGHVSLFWYQQALGQGPEFLTYFQNEAQLDKSGLPSDRFFAERPEGSVSTLKIQRTQQEDSAVYLCASSLLSGSTTNKDTQYFGPGTRLTVL.

The rearrangement links TRBV29-1 to TRBJ2-7, with 9 bases lining up with TRBD1. V was clipped by 2 bases and J by 1 base; unmatched bases: 3. The CDR3 runs to 14 residues. CDR1 is SQVTM and CDR2 is ANQGSEA in the germline V gene. As DNA, the CDR3 is TGCAGCGTTGAAACCGGGACAGGGTCCTACGAGCAGTACTTC. Protein: CSVETGTGSYEQYF.

The chain joins TRBV11-3 to TRBJ2-1; D is undetermined. V lost 1 base and J lost 7, with 14 bases in between. The V gene's germline CDR1 is SGHNT and CDR2 YENEEA. The CDR3 is made up of 15 amino acids. CDR3 bases: TGTGCCAGCAGCTTAGGATTCAGGTGGGTGAATGAGCAGTTCTTC. Amino acids: CASSLGFRWVNEQFF.

The CDR3 DNA is TGCGCCAGCAGCCAAGGGACTAGCTCAACCGGGGAGCTGTTTTTT. Its protein product is CASSQGTSSTGELFF. This sequence joins TRBV4-3 and TRBJ2-2, with TRBD2 matching over 8 bases. CDR1 is LGHNA and CDR2 is YSLEER in the germline V gene. This CDR3 has 15 residues. Trimming at V came to 1 base and at J to 5 bases, leaving 3 bases not matched to a gene.

The chain uses TRBV7-8 and TRBJ2-1; 10 bases align to TRBD2. This CDR3 is built from 17 residues. Unmatched junction bases numbered 8, after V lost 0 bases and J lost 6 bases. CDR1 is SGHVS, CDR2 FQNEAQ, per germline. The CDR3 spells CASSLALAGEGTNEQFF. The CDR3 nucleotides read TGTGCCAGCAGCTTAGCGCTAGCGGGGGAGGGGACCAATGAGCAGTTCTTC.

The V and J genes are TRBV27 and TRBJ2-1; 10 bases agree with TRBD2. Losses at the gene ends were 3 bases for V and 4 bases for J; bases not matched to a gene: 6. The germline gives CDR1 MNHEY, CDR2 SMNVEV (reference sequence). The CDR3 consists of 16 residues. The CDR3 sequence: CASSFPSGGQYNEQFF. In nucleotides, the CDR3 is TGTGCCAGCAGTTTTCCTAGCGGGGGTCAATACAATGAGCAGTTCTTC.

In DNA form, the CDR3 reads TGTGCCAGCAGCTTGGTCCCAGGCTACGAGCAGTACTTC. Translation gives CASSLVPGYEQYF. The chain is built from TRBV5-4 and TRBJ2-7, with D hard to call. This CDR3 is built from 13 residues. The germline V gene has CDR1 SGHNT and CDR2 YYREEE (reference sequence). V lost 0 bases to trimming and J lost 3 bases, with 7 bases between them.

The chain uses TRBV13 and TRBJ2-5, with D unclear. Trimming cost V 4 bases and J 5 bases, with 20 bases left between them. This CDR3 contains 16 residues. CDR1 and CDR2 from the germline V gene are PRHDT and FYEKMQ (reference sequence). As DNA, the CDR3 is TGTGCCAGCAGCTCAAACCCTCCGGTGAGCTGGGAGACCCAGTACTTC. Translation: CASSSNPPVSWETQYF.

This sequence joins TRBV7-8 and TRBJ2-7; 8 nucleotides line up with TRBD2. Losses at the gene ends were 2 bases for V and 5 bases for J; bases not matched to a gene: 11. The CDR3 has 16 residues. In germline, CDR1 is SGHVS, CDR2 FQNEAQ. CDR3 nucleotide sequence: TGTGCCAGCAGCTTAACGTTCTACGCGGGAGGCCACGAGCAGTACTTC. Protein sequence: CASSLTFYAGGHEQYF.

The chain has TRBV11-2 and TRBJ2-7; 11 bases agree with TRBD1. The CDR3 is 15 amino acids. Germline values: CDR1 SGHAT, CDR2 FQNNGV. After removal of 6 bases from V and 2 bases from J, the junction contained 6 bases not matched to a gene. The DNA of the CDR3 is TGTGCCAGCAGTTCCGCGGGACAGGGGGCCTACGAGCAGTACTTC. Translated: CASSSAGQGAYEQYF. The full variable domain, in which reference TRBV11-2 and TRBJ2-7 provide the parts outside the CDR3, is EAGVAQSPRYKIIEKRQSVAFWCNPISGHATLYWYQQILGQGPKLLIQFQNNGVVDDSQLPKDRFSAERLKGVDSTLKIQPAKLEDSAVYLCASSSAGQGAYEQYFGPGTRLTVT.

The V gene is TRBV28, the J gene TRBJ2-5, with TRBD2 matching over 9 bases. The last part of the DNA fits TRBJ2-7 better; the J call may be wrong. CDR3 length: 15 amino acids. Germline CDR1 reads MDHEN; CDR2 reads SYDVKM. CDR3 amino acids: CASTPRLADSYEQYF. The CDR3 bases are TGTGCCAGCACCCCAAGACTAGCGGACTCCTACGAGCAGTACTTC.

The rearrangement uses TRBV6-1 and TRBJ2-7; 12 positions agree with TRBD2. The CDR3 consists of 14 residues. The trim removed 7 bases at V and 2 bases at J, leaving 3 bases unmatched. Germline CDR1 reads MNHNS; CDR2 reads SASEGT. In DNA, the CDR3 is TGTGCCAGCACCTGGACTAGCGGGACCTACGAGCAGTACTTC. It translates to CASTWTSGTYEQYF.

The gene calls are TRBV5-4 and TRBJ2-5, with a weak D call TRBD2 (5 bases). The DNA end is a closer match to TRBJ2-7, so the J assignment may be wrong. The germline V gene encodes CDR1 SGHNT and CDR2 YYREEE (reference sequence). The CDR3 extends over 13 amino acids. The CDR3 DNA reads as TGTGCCAGCAGCTTGCCCCCGGGGAACGAGCAGTACTTC. Amino acid sequence: CASSLPPGNEQYF.

The gene calls are TRBV27 and TRBJ2-7, with D perhaps TRBD2 (5 bases). V was clipped by 8 bases and J by 2 bases, with 13 bases between them. The CDR3 totals 13 residues. Germline values: CDR1 MNHEY, CDR2 SMNVEV (reference sequence). CDR3 in DNA: TGTGCCAGCGCCCGGACTGGAGCCTACGAGCAGTACTTC. This translates into CASARTGAYEQYF.

CDR3 loop: CASSQDGGAVSEQFF. The DNA for the CDR3 is TGCGCCAGCAGCCAAGATGGGGGGGCGGTAAGTGAGCAGTTCTTC. The rearrangement links TRBV4-1 to TRBJ2-1, with D tentatively TRBD2 (7 bases). The germline V and J ends were trimmed by 0 bases and 9 bases, with 15 bases remaining between them. CDR1 and CDR2 from the germline V gene are MGHRA and YSYEKL. This CDR3 has 15 amino acids.

This chain connects TRBV5-6 to TRBJ2-1; TRBD2 might be the D (7 bases). The CDR3 extends over 12 amino acids. Trimming cost V 8 bases and J 7 bases, with 13 bases left between them. Germline V gives CDR1 SGHDT, CDR2 YYEEEE. CDR3 sequence: CASGGGHNEQFF. The CDR3 DNA sequence: TGTGCCAGTGGGGGGGGGCATAATGAGCAGTTCTTC.

This clone is a singleton in its sample. This chain joins TRBV6-5 and TRBJ1-2; D is perhaps TRBD1 (6 bases). The V end was cut by 6 bases, the J end by 2 bases, with 16 bases between. The CDR3 consists of 15 residues. The germline V gene encodes CDR1 MNHEY and CDR2 SVGAGI. CDR3 nucleotides: TGTGCCAGCAGGGCCCAGGACAGCTCCAACTATGGCTACACCTTC. Residues: CASRAQDSSNYGYTF.

This CDR3 is CASSASGENLYEQYF. DNA of the CDR3: TGTGCCAGCAGCGCGAGCGGGGAAAACCTGTACGAGCAGTACTTC. The rearrangement uses TRBV13 and TRBJ2-7; 7 bases line up with TRBD2. The V and J ends lost 5 bases and 4 bases, in that order; junction bases with no gene match: 11. The V gene's germline CDR1 is PRHDT and CDR2 FYEKMQ (reference sequence). The CDR3 is made up of 15 amino acids. The complete variable domain, with remaining parts taken from reference TRBV13 and TRBJ2-7, reads AAGVIQSPRHLIKEKRETATLKCYPIPRHDTVYWYQQGPGQDPQFLISFYEKMQSDKGSIPDRFSAQQFSDYHSELNMSSLELGDSALYFCASSASGENLYEQYFGPGTRLTVT.